Listed below are T cell receptor beta chains from one sample, sequenced in a study of tumor-infiltrating lymphocytes in primary liver carcinoma. TCRdb reanalysed the multiplex PCR reads using MiXCR and keeps one entry per CDR3 protein. The sample yields about 120,000 distinct CDR3 sequences, under 70% seen once. The sequencing input was tumor-adjacent normal liver tissue. The origin of the receptors is a woman between 55 and 75 years old with primary liver carcinoma and hepatitis B virus infection. Each CDR3 is given with its conserved first and last residue. The D gene is left open where the match is weak. A row's size may be missing; if present it is once, few, many or a size class.

d_gene: TRBD1
v_gene: TRBV30
abundance: many
j_gene: TRBJ2-6
CDR3aa: CAWEGTGITGANVLTF
CDR3nt: TGTGCCTGGGAGGGGACAGGGATCACTGGGGCCAACGTCCTGACTTTC

d_gene: .
v_gene: TRBV30
abundance: once
j_gene: TRBJ2-5
CDR3aa: CAWSGGSPKRAQYF
CDR3nt: TGTGCCTGGAGTGGCGGCAGCCCCAAGAGAGCCCAGTACTTC

d_gene: .
v_gene: TRBV6-5
abundance: .
j_gene: TRBJ2-7
CDR3aa: CASGYQMRSYEQYF
CDR3nt: TGTGCCAGCGGTTACCAGATGAGATCCTACGAGCAGTACTTC

d_gene: .
v_gene: TRBV29-1
abundance: many
j_gene: TRBJ1-5
CDR3aa: CSVVGAGSDQPQHF
CDR3nt: TGCAGCGTTGTTGGGGCAGGGAGCGATCAGCCCCAGCATTTT

d_gene: TRBD2
v_gene: TRBV6-5
abundance: .
j_gene: TRBJ2-3
CDR3aa: CASRYRSPLETSGRSGGDTQYF
CDR3nt: TGTGCCAGCAGATACCGCTCCCCGTTGGAGACTAGCGGGAGGTCCGGGGGAGATACGCAGTATTTT

d_gene: .
v_gene: TRBV6-1
abundance: .
j_gene: TRBJ1-3
CDR3aa: CASSGKLDSGNTIYF
CDR3nt: TGTGCCAGCAGTGGGAAACTCGACTCTGGAAACACCATATATTTT

d_gene: .
v_gene: TRBV20-1
abundance: .
j_gene: TRBJ2-2
CDR3aa: CSASYSYTGELFF
CDR3nt: TGCAGTGCTTCCTACAGCTACACCGGGGAGCTGTTTTTT

d_gene: .
v_gene: TRBV6-5
abundance: many
j_gene: TRBJ1-2
CDR3aa: CASSPTSTYGYTF
CDR3nt: TGTGCCAGCAGCCCAACATCTACCTATGGCTACACCTTC

d_gene: TRBD2
v_gene: TRBV6-5
abundance: once
j_gene: TRBJ2-7
CDR3aa: CANSSSGRNYEQYF
CDR3nt: TGTGCCAACAGTTCTAGCGGGAGGAATTACGAGCAGTACTTC

d_gene: .
v_gene: TRBV4-2
abundance: .
j_gene: TRBJ2-7
CDR3aa: CASSQVPGVNSYEQYF
CDR3nt: TGTGCCAGCAGCCAAGTCCCGGGAGTCAACTCCTACGAACAGTACTTC

d_gene: .
v_gene: TRBV12-3/TRBV12-4
abundance: .
j_gene: TRBJ2-3
CDR3aa: CAGSQGGTADTQYF
CDR3nt: TGTGCCGGCTCCCAAGGGGGGACGGCAGATACGCAGTATTTT

d_gene: TRBD1
v_gene: TRBV6-6
abundance: .
j_gene: TRBJ2-7
CDR3aa: CVSSYSRGTATYEQYF
CDR3nt: TGTGTCAGCAGTTACTCGAGGGGGACAGCTACCTACGAGCAGTACTTC

d_gene: .
v_gene: TRBV11-1
abundance: .
j_gene: TRBJ2-1
CDR3aa: CASRHTWGEHFF
CDR3nt: TGTGCCAGCCGACATACCTGGGGTGAGCACTTCTTC

d_gene: .
v_gene: TRBV11-2
abundance: .
j_gene: TRBJ2-5
CDR3aa: CVSSQGHGKETHYF
CDR3nt: TGTGTCAGCAGCCAGGGACATGGTAAAGAGACCCATTACTTC

d_gene: .
v_gene: TRBV10-3
abundance: .
j_gene: TRBJ2-7
CDR3aa: CGISESILGCSYEQYF
CDR3nt: TGTGGCATCAGTGAGTCGATCCTCGGGTGTTCCTACGAGCAGTACTTC

d_gene: .
v_gene: TRBV20-1
abundance: .
j_gene: TRBJ2-1
CDR3aa: CSVKIYSYNEQFF
CDR3nt: TGCAGTGTTAAAATCTACTCTTACAATGAGCAGTTCTTC

d_gene: .
v_gene: TRBV6-6
abundance: few
j_gene: TRBJ1-2
CDR3aa: CASSHGPRDGYGYAF
CDR3nt: TGTGCCAGCAGCCACGGTCCCCGAGACGGCTATGGCTACGCCTTC

d_gene: .
v_gene: TRBV5-4
abundance: many
j_gene: TRBJ2-5
CDR3aa: CASSLRGGIQETQYF
CDR3nt: TGTGCCAGCAGCTTAAGGGGGGGCATCCAAGAGACCCAGTACTTC

d_gene: .
v_gene: TRBV12-3/TRBV12-4
abundance: .
j_gene: TRBJ1-5
CDR3aa: CANSLTGNSNQPQHF
CDR3nt: TGTGCCAACAGCCTAACAGGGAATAGCAATCAGCCCCAGCATTTT

d_gene: TRBD2
v_gene: TRBV4-1
abundance: .
j_gene: TRBJ2-2
CDR3aa: CASSQASGNTGKLFF
CDR3nt: TGCGCCAGTAGCCAAGCTAGCGGGAACACCGGGAAGCTGTTTTTT

d_gene: .
v_gene: TRBV11-2
abundance: medium-sized
j_gene: TRBJ1-2
CDR3aa: CASSLVRGNYGYTF
CDR3nt: TGTGCCAGCAGCTTAGTGAGGGGGAACTATGGCTACACCTTC

d_gene: .
v_gene: TRBV29-1
abundance: .
j_gene: TRBJ2-7
CDR3aa: CNVTGAGSSYEQYF
CDR3nt: TGCAACGTTACCGGGGCAGGTAGCTCCTACGAGCAGTACTTC

d_gene: TRBD2
v_gene: TRBV20-1
abundance: .
j_gene: TRBJ2-1
CDR3aa: CSAKPPELAATNEQFF
CDR3nt: TGCAGTGCTAAGCCCCCGGAACTAGCGGCTACCAATGAGCAGTTCTTC

d_gene: .
v_gene: TRBV29-1
abundance: .
j_gene: TRBJ2-3
CDR3aa: CSVSVGTDTQYF
CDR3nt: TGCAGCGTGTCAGTGGGGACAGATACGCAGTATTTT

d_gene: .
v_gene: TRBV12-5
abundance: .
j_gene: TRBJ1-5
CDR3aa: CASGLALGEDQPQHF
CDR3nt: TGTGCTAGCGGTTTGGCACTGGGAGAGGATCAGCCCCAGCATTTT

d_gene: .
v_gene: TRBV11-2
abundance: many
j_gene: TRBJ2-3
CDR3aa: CAGSSFSTSTDTQYF
CDR3nt: TGTGCCGGCAGCTCCTTCTCGACCAGTACAGATACGCAGTATTTT

d_gene: .
v_gene: TRBV28
abundance: .
j_gene: TRBJ1-2
CDR3aa: CAGSLIGVYGYTF
CDR3nt: TGTGCCGGCAGCCTAATCGGCGTCTATGGCTATACCTTC

d_gene: .
v_gene: TRBV11-2
abundance: .
j_gene: TRBJ1-3
CDR3aa: CTSSLGGNTIYF
CDR3nt: TGTACTAGTAGCTTAGGAGGAAACACCATATATTTT

d_gene: .
v_gene: TRBV29-1
abundance: .
j_gene: TRBJ2-2
CDR3aa: CSVEMASTGDLFF
CDR3nt: TGTAGCGTTGAAATGGCCAGCACCGGGGACCTGTTTTTT

d_gene: TRBD1
v_gene: TRBV12-3/TRBV12-4
abundance: medium-sized
j_gene: TRBJ2-7
CDR3aa: CASSSSGDRGQYF
CDR3nt: TGTGCCAGCAGTTCGTCAGGGGACAGGGGGCAGTACTTC

d_gene: .
v_gene: TRBV5-5
abundance: .
j_gene: TRBJ1-6
CDR3aa: CASSPDMTNSPLHF
CDR3nt: TGTGCCAGCAGTCCGGACATGACAAATTCACCCCTCCACTTT

d_gene: .
v_gene: TRBV11-2
abundance: medium-sized
j_gene: TRBJ2-3
CDR3aa: CASSFGRTDTQYF
CDR3nt: TGTGCCAGCAGCTTTGGGAGGACAGATACGCAGTATTTT

d_gene: .
v_gene: TRBV28
abundance: .
j_gene: TRBJ2-5
CDR3aa: CASKTEGETQYF
CDR3nt: TGTGCCAGCAAAACAGAGGGAGAGACCCAGTACTTC

d_gene: .
v_gene: TRBV19
abundance: .
j_gene: TRBJ1-2
CDR3aa: CASSETGGSWGGYTF
CDR3nt: TGTGCCAGTAGCGAGACAGGAGGGTCCTGGGGTGGCTACACCTTC

d_gene: .
v_gene: TRBV29-1
abundance: few
j_gene: TRBJ2-3
CDR3aa: CSVETGAETQYF
CDR3nt: TGCAGCGTTGAGACCGGGGCAGAGACGCAGTATTTC

d_gene: .
v_gene: TRBV24-1
abundance: .
j_gene: TRBJ2-1
CDR3aa: CATGDSLRTRGSYNEQFF
CDR3nt: TGTGCCACCGGTGACTCCCTTCGTACACGGGGCTCCTACAATGAGCAGTTCTTC

d_gene: .
v_gene: TRBV11-3
abundance: .
j_gene: TRBJ2-7
CDR3aa: CVSSLGQGSYEQYF
CDR3nt: TGTGTCAGCAGCTTAGGGCAGGGCTCCTACGAACAGTACTTC

d_gene: .
v_gene: TRBV4-1
abundance: .
j_gene: TRBJ1-1
CDR3aa: CARSAGNSEAFF
CDR3nt: TGCGCCAGGAGCGCAGGGAACTCTGAAGCTTTCTTT

d_gene: TRBD1
v_gene: TRBV11-3
abundance: .
j_gene: TRBJ1-1
CDR3aa: CASSHLLRTGEQRANLNTEAFF
CDR3nt: TGTGCCAGCAGCCATTTATTGAGGACAGGAGAACAAAGGGCCAACTTGAACACTGAGGCCTTCTTT

d_gene: TRBD2
v_gene: TRBV5-6
abundance: many
j_gene: TRBJ2-3
CDR3aa: CASSVTSGSRTDTQYF
CDR3nt: TGTGCCAGCAGCGTGACTAGCGGGAGCAGGACAGATACGCAGTATTTT